Detailed here is one T cell receptor beta chain. The antigen is undetermined. Each CDR3 protein is one row after TCRdb ran MiXCR on the 5' RACE reads. The sample holds 13,000 or so distinct CDR3 sequences, roughly 47% seen once. From germline, CDR1 is SNHLY and CDR2 FYNNEI. V dropped 2 bases and J dropped 5 bases, with 13 bases sitting between them. The CDR3 length is 15 residues. The sorted Tregs were CD4+CD25+CD127-/low cells. Study-wide results and caveats: Tumor memory CD4+ T cell TCR gene usage clustered with blood and lymph node memory CD4+ cells and lymph node naive CD4+ cells. Tumor Tregs overlapped most with tumor, then blood, naive CD4+ cells. The larger cohort examined one V-J beta rearrangement, not whole repertoires.

This TCR came from a female donor with breast cancer. The genes are TRBV2 and TRBJ2-1; D gene uncertain. Sequenced: tumor-infiltrating Tregs sorted from the breast tumor. CDR3 DNA sequence: TGTGCCAGCAGTGAAAGAGCCCTCCCCCACAATGAGCAGTTCTTC. Residues: CASSERALPHNEQFF. Full variable domain (rest looked up from reference TRBV2 and TRBJ2-1): EPEVTQTPSHQVTQMGQEVILRCVPISNHLYFYWYRQILGQKVEFLVSFYNNEISEKSEIFDDQFSVERPDGSNFTLKIRSTKLEDSAMYFCASSERALPHNEQFFGPGTRLTVL.